Shown below are 32 T cell receptor beta chains from a single sample sequenced in a study of T cell responses to AZD1222 COVID-19 vaccine. Sequencing was performed with immunoSEQ multiplex PCR; in TCRdb, only in-frame clones are kept and a portion is missing. The table records roughly 120,000 clones, roughly 90% of them present only once. The sequences come from peripheral blood, collected on day 0 of AZD1222 vaccination. The source of these receptors is an adult in good health.

This clone was seen a handful of times. CDR3 residues: CASSFGTSTGNTIYF. In DNA form, the CDR3 reads TGTGCCAGCAGTTTCGGGACGAGTACTGGAAACACCATATATTTT. V gene TRBV6-2 or TRBV6-3 combines with J gene TRBJ1-3, with D tentatively TRBD1 (5 bases). The V end was cut by 4 bases, the J end by 2 bases, with 12 bases between. CDR3 size: 15 residues. Germline CDR1 and CDR2: MNHEY and SVGEGT.

The gene calls are TRBV18 and TRBJ1-1, with 8 bases aligning to TRBD1. V was clipped by 7 bases and J by 6 bases; unmatched bases: 4. Germline assignment: CDR1 KGHSH and CDR2 LQKENI. The CDR3 is made up of 12 amino acids. The CDR3 loop reads CASWDRSSEAFF. For the CDR3, the DNA is TGTGCCAGCTGGGACAGGAGCTCTGAAGCTTTCTTT.

The table lists this clone with a few counts. A read error may account for a junction end that differs from germline. The chain carries TRBV7-6 and TRBJ1-6; D is uncertain. The CDR3 consists of 13 residues. Germline V CDR1 and CDR2: SGHVS, FNYEAQ. This chain's CDR3 is CASSSDYDSPLHF. CDR3 DNA sequence: TGTGCCAGCAGCTCGGACTATGATTCACCCCTCCACTTT.

The chain uses TRBV28 and TRBJ2-6; D not resolved. The ends were cut back, 6 bases at V and 0 bases at J, with 6 bases in the middle. The CDR3 runs 14 residues. Germline lookup yields CDR1 MDHEN and CDR2 SYDVKM. CDR3 bases: TGTGCCAGCAGGCGGCCCTCTGGGGCCAACGTCCTGACTTTC. The encoded protein is CASRRPSGANVLTF.

A single count supports this clone. The V call is TRBV6-5, the J call TRBJ1-4; maybe TRBD1 (5 bases). V was shortened by 2 bases and J by 4 bases, with 11 bases between the two germline ends. Germline-derived CDR1 and CDR2 are MNHEY and SVGAGI. The CDR3 contains 15 residues. This CDR3 is CASSYGGKGNEKLFF. DNA of the CDR3: TGTGCCAGCAGTTACGGGGGAAAGGGTAATGAAAAACTGTTTTTT.

This sequence joins TRBV11-2 and TRBJ2-5, with 7 bases matching TRBD2. Germline values: CDR1 SGHAT, CDR2 FQNNGV. The J segment lost 2 bases and the V segment lost 8 bases, leaving 11 bases of the junction unmatched. The CDR3 runs 15 residues. DNA of the CDR3: TGTGCCAGCGGGCGGCCGGGGGGTGGGCAAGAGACCCAGTACTTC. It translates to CASGRPGGGQETQYF. Complete variable domain (other parts from reference TRBV11-2 and TRBJ2-5): EAGVAQSPRYKIIEKRQSVAFWCNPISGHATLYWYQQILGQGPKLLIQFQNNGVVDDSQLPKDRFSAERLKGVDSTLKIQPAKLEDSAVYLCASGRPGGGQETQYFGPGTRLLVL.

The chain links TRBV9 to TRBJ1-3, with 9 nucleotides matching TRBD1. V gave up 3 bases and J gave up 2 bases; unmatched junction bases: 6. Germline V lookup: CDR1 SGDLS, CDR2 YYNGEE. This CDR3 contains 16 residues. The CDR3 sequence is CASSERQGGTGNTIYF. The CDR3, as DNA: TGTGCCAGCAGCGAAAGACAGGGGGGAACTGGAAACACCATATATTTT.

Turning to this clone: The same CDR3 is also encoded by other DNA sequences in this sample. The rearrangement uses TRBV27 and TRBJ1-5; weak D call: TRBD1 (5 bases). Trimming removed 6 bases from V and 4 bases from J, with 7 bases in between. The CDR3 runs 12 residues. The germline gives CDR1 MNHEY, CDR2 SMNVEV (reference sequence). The DNA of the CDR3 is TGTGCCAGCAGGGCAGGGAATCAGCCCCAGCATTTT. Translation gives CASRAGNQPQHF.

The chain has TRBV27 and TRBJ2-7; a weak D match, TRBD2 (7 bases). Trimming took off 7 bases at V and 6 bases at J, with 22 bases between the two ends. The CDR3 has 15 residues. CDR1 MNHEY and CDR2 SMNVEV come from the germline V gene (reference sequence). This CDR3 is CASTSGGGVFSEQYF. The DNA for the CDR3 is TGTGCCAGCACCTCGGGGGGCGGGGTGTTTTCCGAGCAGTACTTC.

The CDR3 bases are TGTGCCTGGAGTAGGGGCGATGGAAAAGAGACCCAGTACTTC. Protein: CAWSRGDGKETQYF. The chain has TRBV30 and TRBJ2-5, with D maybe TRBD1 (5 bases). The CDR3 contains 14 residues. Looked up from germline, CDR1 is GTSNPN and CDR2 is SVGIG (reference sequence). Trimming left V 2 bases short and J 3 bases short, with 13 bases between.

The chain employs TRBV6-1 and TRBJ1-5, with D uncertain. The V end was cut by 2 bases, the J end by 5 bases, with 13 bases between. Germline V gives CDR1 MNHNS, CDR2 SASEGT. This CDR3 spans 15 amino acids. CDR3 amino acids: CASSETVASDQPQHF. The DNA for the CDR3 is TGTGCCAGCAGTGAAACAGTTGCGAGCGATCAGCCCCAGCATTTT.

The table lists this clone with a count of one. CDR3 amino acids: CATSAQTGGTNTGELFF. CDR3 DNA sequence: TGTGCCACCAGTGCTCAGACAGGGGGTACGAACACCGGGGAGCTGTTTTTT. V usage is TRBV24-1 and J usage is TRBJ2-2; TRBD1 aligns across 9 bases. Germline V gives CDR1 KGHDR, CDR2 SFDVKD. This CDR3 region has 17 residues. V dropped 5 bases and J dropped 0; count of bases not matched to a gene: 6.

The chain recombines TRBV28 with TRBJ2-7; D is undetermined. Germline V gene sequence: CDR1 MDHEN, CDR2 SYDVKM. The CDR3 consists of 17 residues. The V end lost 4 bases, the J end lost 0 bases, and 19 bases lay between the germline ends. CDR3 region: CASSYRVSRESSYEQYF. Written as DNA, the CDR3 is TGTGCCAGCAGTTACCGCGTCAGCCGAGAAAGCTCCTACGAGCAGTACTTC.

The V and J genes are TRBV10-3 and TRBJ1-1; D remains unclear. Germline V CDR1 and CDR2: ENHRY, SYGVKD. V was trimmed by 4 bases and J by 2 bases, leaving 5 bases between them. The CDR3 totals 12 residues. This chain's CDR3 is CAISAANTEAFF. Written as DNA, the CDR3 is TGTGCCATCAGTGCGGCCAACACTGAAGCTTTCTTT.

V usage is TRBV6-1 and J usage is TRBJ2-3; 8 nucleotides align to TRBD1. The V segment lost 2 bases and the J segment 5 bases; nucleotides outside the gene matches: 6. Germline assignment: CDR1 MNHNS and CDR2 SASEGT. The CDR3 spans 15 residues. The CDR3 loop is CASSEYGTGLDTQYF. In nucleotides, the CDR3 is TGTGCCAGCAGTGAATACGGGACAGGTCTAGATACGCAGTATTTT.

V and J are TRBV18 and TRBJ1-2; D might be TRBD1 (5 bases). Trimming took 3 bases from V and 3 from J, leaving 8 bases between them. CDR1 and CDR2 from the germline V gene are KGHSH and LQKENI. The CDR3 is 13 residues long. The CDR3 sequence: CASSPGTDYGYTF. The CDR3 coding sequence is TGTGCCAGCTCACCGGGGACGGACTATGGCTACACCTTC.

The gene calls are TRBV10-1 and TRBJ1-1; possibly TRBD1 for D (6 bases). Germline V gene data show CDR1 as WNHNN and CDR2 as SYGVQD (reference sequence). The CDR3 totals 14 residues. Trimming cost V 4 bases and J 6 bases, with 15 bases left between them. In DNA, the CDR3 is TGCGCCAGCAGTGCGGAGGGGCGACAGGCTGAAGCTTTCTTT. Amino acids: CASSAEGRQAEAFF.

The genes are TRBV28 and TRBJ1-2; D gene unclear. Germline CDR1 reads MDHEN; CDR2 reads SYDVKM. This CDR3 has 12 amino acids. V was cut by 2 bases and J by 4 bases, with 5 bases left in between. The CDR3 here is CASSLESYGYTF. The CDR3 region has the DNA TGTGCCAGCAGTTTAGAATCCTATGGCTACACCTTC.

This clone occurred a few times. The rearrangement joins TRBV3-1 (or the pseudogene TRBV3-2) to TRBJ2-7; D is undetermined. CDR1 is LGHDT and CDR2 is YNNKEL in the germline V gene (reference sequence). V dropped 1 base and J dropped 3 bases, with 7 bases sitting between them. CDR3 length: 13 residues. The CDR3 loop reads CASSQVVLYEQYF. CDR3 bases: TGTGCCAGCAGCCAAGTGGTCCTCTACGAGCAGTACTTC.

The chain couples TRBV7-9 to TRBJ2-7; D gene unclear. Germline CDR1 reads SEHNR; CDR2 reads FQNEAQ (reference sequence). CDR3 length: 13 amino acids. With 5 bases removed from V and 4 bases from J, the gap between germline ends came to 12 bases. The CDR3 region has the DNA TGTGCCAGCAGCCCCAACTCACGATACGAGCAGTACTTC. Translating it yields CASSPNSRYEQYF.

The chain joins TRBV4-1 to TRBJ2-2; a possible D gene is TRBD2 (5 bases). CDR1 and CDR2 (germline): MGHRA, YSYEKL. The V end lost 5 bases, the J end lost 5 bases, and 18 bases lay between the germline ends. CDR3 length: 16 residues. The CDR3 loop reads CASSGRGAGVTGELFF. The CDR3, as DNA: TGCGCCAGCAGCGGGAGAGGCGCTGGCGTAACCGGGGAGCTGTTTTTT.

This chain links TRBV18 with TRBJ2-5; 8 nucleotides line up with TRBD2. CDR3 size: 16 residues. Germline CDR1 and CDR2: KGHSH and LQKENI. Trimming cost V 3 bases and J 9 bases; bases outside gene matches: 15. CDR3 region: CASSPLSAGGKVAQYF. CDR3 sequence (DNA): TGTGCCAGCTCACCCCTGTCGGCGGGGGGCAAGGTGGCCCAGTACTTC.

The CDR3 sequence: CASMLAGASTDTQYF. CDR3 nucleotide sequence: TGTGCCAGTATGCTAGCGGGCGCTAGCACAGATACGCAGTATTTT. The chain recombines TRBV11-2 with TRBJ2-3, with 8 bases lining up with TRBD2. Germline V gene data show CDR1 as SGHAT and CDR2 as FQNNGV. The CDR3 spans 15 residues. V gave up 9 bases and J gave up 0 bases; unmatched junction bases: 8.

V is TRBV21-1 and J is TRBJ1-1. TRBV21-1 is termed a pseudogene. This CDR3 comprises 14 residues. This CDR3 is CASSKTKRNTEAFF. CDR3 nucleotides: TGTGCCAGCAGCAAAACTAAGAGAAACACTGAAGCTTTCTTT.

The chain links TRBV29-1 to TRBJ2-7; D may be TRBD1 (5 bases). The CDR3 contains 15 residues. The germline V gene encodes CDR1 SQVTM and CDR2 ANQGSEA. V was trimmed by 7 bases and J by 5 bases, leaving 24 bases between them. The chain's CDR3 is CSAVPTASTRNEQYF. CDR3 nucleotide sequence: TGCAGCGCTGTACCGACAGCCAGTACACGGAACGAGCAGTACTTC.

The chain employs TRBV30 and TRBJ1-5; 11 nucleotides match TRBD1. Trimming at V came to 5 bases and at J to 2 bases, leaving 8 bases not matched to a gene. CDR3 length: 16 residues. Germline V CDR1 and CDR2: GTSNPN, SVGIG (reference sequence). The chain's CDR3 is CAWQDRGRKGNQPQHF. CDR3 DNA sequence: TGTGCCTGGCAGGACAGGGGGCGGAAGGGCAATCAGCCCCAGCATTTT.

The chain employs TRBV19 and TRBJ1-4, with D unresolved. This CDR3 comprises 16 residues. Germline CDR1 is LNHDA and CDR2 is SQIVND (reference sequence). Trimming shortened V by 3 bases and J by 5 bases, and 16 bases separated the two germline ends. The CDR3 loop is CASSMVRTPSNEKLFF. In DNA form, the CDR3 reads TGTGCCAGTAGTATGGTCAGGACCCCGTCAAATGAAAAACTGTTTTTT. The whole variable domain, filled in from reference TRBV19 and TRBJ1-4, reads DGGITQSPKYLFRKEGQNVTLSCEQNLNHDAMYWYRQDPGQGLRLIYYSQIVNDFQKGDIAEGYSVSREKKESFPLTVTSAQKNPTAFYLCASSMVRTPSNEKLFFGSGTQLSVL.

The chain links TRBV5-1 to TRBJ2-7, with 7 bases aligning to TRBD1. The CDR3 has 15 residues. Unmatched junction bases numbered 9, after V lost 3 bases and J lost 3 bases. Per the germline V gene, CDR1 is SGHRS and CDR2 is YFSETQ. CDR3 DNA: TGCGCCAGCAGCTATATCCGGGGACAGAGCTACGAGCAGTACTTC. This codes for CASSYIRGQSYEQYF.

The chain has TRBV29-1 and TRBJ1-1; perhaps TRBD1 as D (5 bases). This CDR3 is built from 12 residues. Germline-derived CDR1 and CDR2 are SQVTM and ANQGSEA. V was pared by 2 bases and J by 6 bases, with 10 bases between. The CDR3 region is CSVENGGSEAFF. The CDR3 nucleotides are TGCAGCGTTGAAAATGGGGGATCTGAAGCTTTCTTT. The full variable domain, completed using reference TRBV29-1 and TRBJ1-1, is SAVISQKPSRDICQRGTSLTIQCQVDSQVTMMFWYRQQPGQSLTLIATANQGSEATYESGFVIDKFPISRPNLTFSTLTVSNMSPEDSSIYLCSVENGGSEAFFGQGTRLTVV.

The V gene is TRBV7-2, the J gene TRBJ1-1; no clear D. Trimming shortened V by 2 bases and J by 4 bases, and 11 bases separated the two germline ends. Germline CDR1 and CDR2: SGHTA and FQGNSA. The CDR3 runs 14 residues. The DNA for the CDR3 is TGTGCCAGCAGCTTAAGAATGGTGGGCACTGAAGCTTTCTTT. This translates into CASSLRMVGTEAFF.

Note on this clone: This specimen includes other DNA sequences encoding the same CDR3. The V gene is TRBV30, the J gene TRBJ2-1; no definite D call. V lost 0 bases and J lost 4, with 4 bases in between. This CDR3 is 12 amino acids long. Germline CDR1 GTSNPN, CDR2 SVGIG (reference sequence). The CDR3 DNA follows: TGTGCCTGGAGTGTCAGGTACAATGAGCAGTTCTTC. This sequence encodes CAWSVRYNEQFF.

The genes are TRBV6-5 and TRBJ2-6; 7 positions match TRBD1. The CDR3 consists of 14 residues. Germline assignment: CDR1 MNHEY and CDR2 SVGAGI. Germline trimming cut 10 bases from V and 1 base from J; bases unmatched to any gene: 4. CDR3 protein: CATNRGSGANVLTF. The CDR3 DNA sequence: TGTGCCACAAACAGGGGATCTGGGGCCAACGTCCTGACTTTC.